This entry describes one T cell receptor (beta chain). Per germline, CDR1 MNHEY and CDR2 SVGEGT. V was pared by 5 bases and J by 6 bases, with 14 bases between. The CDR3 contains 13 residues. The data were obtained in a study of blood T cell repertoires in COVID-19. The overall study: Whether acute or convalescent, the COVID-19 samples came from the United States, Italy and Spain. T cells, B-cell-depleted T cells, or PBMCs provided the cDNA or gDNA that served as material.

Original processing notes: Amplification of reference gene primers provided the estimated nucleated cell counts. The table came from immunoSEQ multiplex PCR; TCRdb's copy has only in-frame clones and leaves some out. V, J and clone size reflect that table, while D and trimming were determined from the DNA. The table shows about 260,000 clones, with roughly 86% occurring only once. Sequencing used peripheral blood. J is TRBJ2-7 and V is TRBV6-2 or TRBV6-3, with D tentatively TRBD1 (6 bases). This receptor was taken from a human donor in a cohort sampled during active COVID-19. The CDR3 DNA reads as TGTGCCAGCAGTGTACAGGGTTTTGGCGAGCAGTACTTC. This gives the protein CASSVQGFGEQYF.